This T cell receptor (beta chain) came from a study of blood T cells in healthy people across ages. Study in general: With template switching, about one barcoded beta molecule was captured per two T cells. General observations from the study: Changes seen in expanded clonotypes were possibly confounded by donor CMV status left unknown. Naive CD4+ cell counts and diversity both ran higher in long-lived than in aged donors.

This clonotype appeared a few times. Its antigen is unidentified. V lost 3 bases to trimming and J lost 10 bases, with 7 bases between them. The CDR3 length is 12 residues. In germline, CDR1 is SNHLY, CDR2 FYNNEI. Per individual sample, total RNA of at least 6 micrograms was extracted. Sample-barcoded 5' priming and a J-beta primer mix drove a second PCR of roughly 6 to 12 cycles. In TCRdb, the 5' RACE reads were re-called with MiXCR into one record per CDR3 protein. The profile shows roughly 1,300,000 distinct CDR3 sequences, 45% to 70% of them singletons. This clonotype was sampled from a man aged 18 to 29 in good health. This rearrangement joins TRBV2 to TRBJ1-6; no firm D call. Specimen: blood. The CDR3, as DNA: TGTGCCAGCAGTGAGGAGTTATCACCCCTCCACTTT. It specifies CASSEELSPLHF.